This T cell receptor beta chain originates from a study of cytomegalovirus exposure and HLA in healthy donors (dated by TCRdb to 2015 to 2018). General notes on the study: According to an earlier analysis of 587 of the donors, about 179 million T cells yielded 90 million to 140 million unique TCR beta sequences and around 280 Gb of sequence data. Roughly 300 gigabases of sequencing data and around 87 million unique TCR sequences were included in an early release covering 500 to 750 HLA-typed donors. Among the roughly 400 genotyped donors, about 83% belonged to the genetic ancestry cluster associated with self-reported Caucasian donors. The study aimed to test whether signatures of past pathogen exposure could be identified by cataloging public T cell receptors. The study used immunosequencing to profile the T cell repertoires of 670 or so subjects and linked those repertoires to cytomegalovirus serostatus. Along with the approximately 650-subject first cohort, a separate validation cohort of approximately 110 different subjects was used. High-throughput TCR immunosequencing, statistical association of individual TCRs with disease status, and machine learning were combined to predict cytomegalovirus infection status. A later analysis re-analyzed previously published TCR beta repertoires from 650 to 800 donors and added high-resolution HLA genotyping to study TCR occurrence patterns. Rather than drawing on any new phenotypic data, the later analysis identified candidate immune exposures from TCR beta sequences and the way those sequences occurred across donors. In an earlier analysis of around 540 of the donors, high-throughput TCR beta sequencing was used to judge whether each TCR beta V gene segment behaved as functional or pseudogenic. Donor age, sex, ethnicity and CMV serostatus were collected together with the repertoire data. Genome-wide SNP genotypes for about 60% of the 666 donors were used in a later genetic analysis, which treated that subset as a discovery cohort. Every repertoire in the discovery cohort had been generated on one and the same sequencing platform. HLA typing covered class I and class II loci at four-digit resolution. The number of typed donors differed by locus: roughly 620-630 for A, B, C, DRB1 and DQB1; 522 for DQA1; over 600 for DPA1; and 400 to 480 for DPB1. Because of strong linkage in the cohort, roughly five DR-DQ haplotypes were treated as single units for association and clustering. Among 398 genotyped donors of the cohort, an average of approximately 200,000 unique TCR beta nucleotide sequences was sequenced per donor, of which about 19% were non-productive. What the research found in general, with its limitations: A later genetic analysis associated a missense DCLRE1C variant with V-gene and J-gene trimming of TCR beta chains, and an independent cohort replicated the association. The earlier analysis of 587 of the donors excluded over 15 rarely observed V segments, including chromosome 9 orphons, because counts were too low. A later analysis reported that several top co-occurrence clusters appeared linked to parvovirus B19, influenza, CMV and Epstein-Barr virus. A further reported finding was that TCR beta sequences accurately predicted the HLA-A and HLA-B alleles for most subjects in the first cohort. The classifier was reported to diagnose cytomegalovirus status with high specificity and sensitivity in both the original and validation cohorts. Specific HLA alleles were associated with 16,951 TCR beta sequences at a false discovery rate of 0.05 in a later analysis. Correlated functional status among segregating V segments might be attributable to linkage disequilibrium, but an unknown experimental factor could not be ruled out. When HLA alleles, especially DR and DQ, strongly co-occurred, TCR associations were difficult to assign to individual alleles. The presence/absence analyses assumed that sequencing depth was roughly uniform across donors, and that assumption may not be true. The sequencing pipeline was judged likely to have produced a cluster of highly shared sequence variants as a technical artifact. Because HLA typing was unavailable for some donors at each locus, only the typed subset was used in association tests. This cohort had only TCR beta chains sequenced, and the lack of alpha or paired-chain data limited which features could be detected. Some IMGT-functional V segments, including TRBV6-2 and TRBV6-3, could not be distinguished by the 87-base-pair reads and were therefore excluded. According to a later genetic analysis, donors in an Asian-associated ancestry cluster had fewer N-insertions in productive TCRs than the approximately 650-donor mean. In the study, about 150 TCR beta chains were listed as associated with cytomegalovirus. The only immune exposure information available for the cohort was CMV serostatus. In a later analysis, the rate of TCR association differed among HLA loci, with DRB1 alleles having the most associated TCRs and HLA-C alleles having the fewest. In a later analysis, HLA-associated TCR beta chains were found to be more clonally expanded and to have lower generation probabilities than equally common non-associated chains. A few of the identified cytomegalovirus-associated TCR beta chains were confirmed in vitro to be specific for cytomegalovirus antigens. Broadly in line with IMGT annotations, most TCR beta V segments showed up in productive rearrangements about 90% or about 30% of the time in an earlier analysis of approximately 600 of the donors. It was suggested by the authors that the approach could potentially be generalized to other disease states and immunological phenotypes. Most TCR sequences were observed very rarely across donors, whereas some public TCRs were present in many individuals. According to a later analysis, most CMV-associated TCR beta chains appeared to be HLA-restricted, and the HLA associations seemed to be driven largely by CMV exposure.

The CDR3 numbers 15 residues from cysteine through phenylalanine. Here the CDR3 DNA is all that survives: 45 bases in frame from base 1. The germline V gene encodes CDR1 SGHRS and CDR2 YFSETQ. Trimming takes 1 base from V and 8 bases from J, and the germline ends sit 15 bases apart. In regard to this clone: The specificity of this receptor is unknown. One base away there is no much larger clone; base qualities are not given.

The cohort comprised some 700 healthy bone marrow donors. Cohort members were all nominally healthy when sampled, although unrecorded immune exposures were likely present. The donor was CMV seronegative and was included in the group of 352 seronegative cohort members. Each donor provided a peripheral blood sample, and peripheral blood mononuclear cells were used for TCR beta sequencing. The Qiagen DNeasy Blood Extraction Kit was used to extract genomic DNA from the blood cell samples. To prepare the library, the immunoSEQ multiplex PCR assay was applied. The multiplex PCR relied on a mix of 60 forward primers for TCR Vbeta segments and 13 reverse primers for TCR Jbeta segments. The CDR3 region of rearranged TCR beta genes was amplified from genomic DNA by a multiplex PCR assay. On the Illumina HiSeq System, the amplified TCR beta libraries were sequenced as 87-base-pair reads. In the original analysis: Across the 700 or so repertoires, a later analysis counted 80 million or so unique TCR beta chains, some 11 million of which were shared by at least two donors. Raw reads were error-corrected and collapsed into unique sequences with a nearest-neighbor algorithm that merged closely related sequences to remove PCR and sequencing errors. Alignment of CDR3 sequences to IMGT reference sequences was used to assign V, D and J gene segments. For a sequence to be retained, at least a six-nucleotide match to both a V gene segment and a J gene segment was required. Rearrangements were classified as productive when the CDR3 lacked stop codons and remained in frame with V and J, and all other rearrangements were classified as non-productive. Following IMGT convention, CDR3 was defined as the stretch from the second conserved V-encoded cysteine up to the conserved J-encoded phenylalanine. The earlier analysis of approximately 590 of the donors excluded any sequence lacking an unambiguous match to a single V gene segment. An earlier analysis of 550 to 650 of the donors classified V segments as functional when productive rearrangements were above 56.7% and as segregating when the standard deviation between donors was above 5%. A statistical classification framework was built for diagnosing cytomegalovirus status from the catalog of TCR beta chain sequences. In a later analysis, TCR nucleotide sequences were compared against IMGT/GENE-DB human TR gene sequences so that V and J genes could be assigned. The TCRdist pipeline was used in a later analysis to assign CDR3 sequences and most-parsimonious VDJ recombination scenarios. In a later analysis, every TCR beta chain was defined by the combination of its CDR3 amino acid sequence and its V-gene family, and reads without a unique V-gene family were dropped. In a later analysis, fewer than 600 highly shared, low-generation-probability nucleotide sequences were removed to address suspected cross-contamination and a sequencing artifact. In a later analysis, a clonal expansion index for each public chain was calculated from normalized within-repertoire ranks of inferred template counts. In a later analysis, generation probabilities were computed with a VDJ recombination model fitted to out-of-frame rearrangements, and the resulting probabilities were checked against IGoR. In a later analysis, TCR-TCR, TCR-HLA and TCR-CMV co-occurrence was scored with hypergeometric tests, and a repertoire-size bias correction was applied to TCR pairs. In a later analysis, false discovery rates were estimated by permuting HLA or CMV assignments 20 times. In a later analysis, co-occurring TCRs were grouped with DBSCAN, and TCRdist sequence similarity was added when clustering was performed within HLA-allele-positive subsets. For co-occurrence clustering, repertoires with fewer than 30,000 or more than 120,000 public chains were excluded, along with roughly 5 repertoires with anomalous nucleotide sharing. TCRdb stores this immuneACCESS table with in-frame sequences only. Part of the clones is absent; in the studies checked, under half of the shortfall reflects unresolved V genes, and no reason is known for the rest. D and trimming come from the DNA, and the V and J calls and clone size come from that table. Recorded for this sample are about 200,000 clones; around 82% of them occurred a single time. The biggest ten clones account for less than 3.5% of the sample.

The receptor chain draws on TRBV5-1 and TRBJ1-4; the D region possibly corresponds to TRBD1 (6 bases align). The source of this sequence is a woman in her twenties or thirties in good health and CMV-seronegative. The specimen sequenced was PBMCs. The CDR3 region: CASSLMGGQGEKLFF. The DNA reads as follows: TGCGCCAGCAGCTTGATGGGGGGGCAGGGCGAAAAACTGTTTTTT.